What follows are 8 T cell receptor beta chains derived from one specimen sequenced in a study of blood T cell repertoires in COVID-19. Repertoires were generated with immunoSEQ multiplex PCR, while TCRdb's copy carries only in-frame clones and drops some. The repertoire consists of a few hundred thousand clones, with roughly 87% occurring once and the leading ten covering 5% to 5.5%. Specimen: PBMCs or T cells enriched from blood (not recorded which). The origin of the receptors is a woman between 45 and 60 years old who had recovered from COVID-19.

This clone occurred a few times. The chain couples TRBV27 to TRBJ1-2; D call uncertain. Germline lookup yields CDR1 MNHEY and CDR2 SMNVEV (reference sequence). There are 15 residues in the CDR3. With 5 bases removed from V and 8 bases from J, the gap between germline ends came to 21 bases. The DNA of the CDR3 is TGTGCCAGCAGTCCTCCGGGATCCCCGTGGCCCGGCTACACCTTC. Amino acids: CASSPPGSPWPGYTF.

The CDR3 spells CASSSGIRGPYEQYF. The CDR3 nucleotides are TGTGCCAGCAGCTCAGGTATCAGGGGGCCCTACGAGCAGTACTTC. The chain is built from TRBV5-6 and TRBJ2-7; 8 bases agree with TRBD1. This CDR3 is 15 amino acids long. The trim removed 3 bases at V and 2 bases at J, leaving 7 bases unmatched. CDR1 is SGHDT, CDR2 YYEEEE, per germline.

CDR3 in DNA: TGTGCCAGCGCCTTACAAATGGTGGGGGGGAGTTTGACAGATACGCAGTATTTT. Translating gives CASALQMVGGSLTDTQYF. The chain uses TRBV19 and TRBJ2-3, with TRBD2 matching 7 bases. There are 18 residues in the CDR3. V trimming: 9 bases; J trimming: 3 bases; junction bases outside the gene matches: 21. Germline V gene data show CDR1 as LNHDA and CDR2 as SQIVND (reference sequence).

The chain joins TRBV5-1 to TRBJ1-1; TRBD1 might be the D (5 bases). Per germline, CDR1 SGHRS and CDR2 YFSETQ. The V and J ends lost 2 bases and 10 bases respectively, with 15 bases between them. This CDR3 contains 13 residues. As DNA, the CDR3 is TGCGCCAGCAGCTTATTCCAGGGATTTGGAGCTTTCTTT. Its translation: CASSLFQGFGAFF. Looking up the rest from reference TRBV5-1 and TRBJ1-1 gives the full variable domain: KAGVTQTPRYLIKTRGQQVTLSCSPISGHRSVSWYQQTPGQGLQFLFEYFSETQRNKGNFPGRFSGRQFSNSRSEMNVSTLELGDSALYLCASSLFQGFGAFFGQGTRLTVV.

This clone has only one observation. DNA of the CDR3: TGTGCCAGCAGTTACGAGGGGGTTAACACTGAAGCTTTCTTT. Its protein product is CASSYEGVNTEAFF. The rearrangement joins TRBV6-5 to TRBJ1-1; D may be TRBD1 (6 bases). Trimming stripped 2 bases from V and 2 bases from J, with 9 bases between. The CDR3 length is 14 residues. Per germline, CDR1 MNHEY and CDR2 SVGAGI.

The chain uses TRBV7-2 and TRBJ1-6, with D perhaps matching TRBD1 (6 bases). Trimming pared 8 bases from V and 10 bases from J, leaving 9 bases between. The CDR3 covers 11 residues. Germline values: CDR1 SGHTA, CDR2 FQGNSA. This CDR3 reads CASGQGSPLHF. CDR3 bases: TGTGCCAGCGGCCAGGGGTCACCCCTCCACTTT.

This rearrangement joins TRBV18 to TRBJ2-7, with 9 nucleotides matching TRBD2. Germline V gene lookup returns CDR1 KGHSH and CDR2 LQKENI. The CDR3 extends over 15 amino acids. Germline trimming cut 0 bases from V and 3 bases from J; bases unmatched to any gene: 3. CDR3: CASSPPAGGFYEQYF. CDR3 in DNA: TGTGCCAGCTCACCACCCGCGGGGGGGTTCTACGAGCAGTACTTC. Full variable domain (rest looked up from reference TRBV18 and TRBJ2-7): NAGVMQNPRHLVRRRGQEARLRCSPMKGHSHVYWYRQLPEEGLKFMVYLQKENIIDESGMPKERFSAEFPKEGPSILRIQQVVRGDSAAYFCASSPPAGGFYEQYFGPGTRLTVT.

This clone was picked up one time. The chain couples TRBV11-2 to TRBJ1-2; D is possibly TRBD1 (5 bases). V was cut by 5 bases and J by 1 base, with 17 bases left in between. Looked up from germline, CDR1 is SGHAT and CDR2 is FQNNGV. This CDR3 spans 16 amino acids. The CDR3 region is CASSPRTGHLNYGYTF. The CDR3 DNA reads TGTGCCAGCAGCCCCCGGACCGGACATCTTAACTATGGCTACACCTTC.